This T cell receptor beta chain was profiled in a study of radiotherapy plus CTLA-4 blockade in lung cancer. Overall study context: Under 20% of patients responded objectively, and about 30% achieved disease control.

Germline V lookup: CDR1 MDHEN, CDR2 SYDVKM. V lost 3 bases, J lost 8 bases, and 13 bases lay in between. The CDR3 consists of 13 residues. In regard to this clone: As yet, its antigen is unknown.

Study-level results: Tumor-derived TCR clones expanded in blood after radiotherapy plus ipilimumab.

Only in-frame clones appear in the TCRdb table, and some are missing; sequencing was by immunoSEQ multiplex PCR. The sample has 85,000 to 90,000 clones, more than 75% seen once; the top ten hold approximately 15%. Ipilimumab-mediated CTLA-4 blockade plus focal radiation was given to patients having chemo-refractory metastatic non-small-cell lung cancer. Material: peripheral blood, obtained from a patient treated with radiotherapy plus ipilimumab. The chain has TRBV28 and TRBJ1-2, with a tentative D call TRBD1 (5 bases). The origin of this receptor is a human donor with non-small cell lung cancer that progressed on radiotherapy plus ipilimumab. The CDR3 region is CASSLARARGYTF. CDR3 nucleotide sequence: TGTGCCAGCAGTTTGGCCAGGGCCAGGGGCTACACCTTC.